This entry lists 10 T cell receptor beta chains sequenced from one sample in a study of cytomegalovirus exposure and HLA in healthy donors. 13 Jbeta primers and 60 Vbeta primers were used for the PCR. This table comes from immunoSEQ multiplex PCR, and its TCRdb copy is limited to in-frame clones, with some not included. Among 160,000 or so clones listed, about 82% were seen once. Sequencing used PBMCs. These receptors came from a woman aged 25 to 39 in good health and CMV-seropositive.

The table lists this clone with a count of one. The V gene is TRBV5-4, the J gene TRBJ2-3, with TRBD1 matching over 7 bases. J lost 2 bases, V lost 1 base, and 1 base had no gene match. Germline CDR1 is SGHNT and CDR2 is YYREEE (reference sequence). The CDR3 sequence is 14 residues long. The DNA of the CDR3 is TGTGCCAGCAGCTTGACAGGGGTCACAGATACGCAGTATTTT. This codes for CASSLTGVTDTQYF.

The V gene is TRBV27, the J gene TRBJ2-5; D is undetermined. Deletions cut 6 bases from V and 4 bases from J, with 15 bases between. The CDR3 length is 14 residues. The germline V gene has CDR1 MNHEY and CDR2 SMNVEV (reference sequence). CDR3 nucleotides: TGTGCCAGCAGCCCGGCCCTCTGGGCAGAGACCCAGTACTTC. It specifies CASSPALWAETQYF.

V is TRBV18 and J is TRBJ2-7; 8 nucleotides match TRBD1. The CDR3 runs to 14 residues. Germline CDR1 reads KGHSH; CDR2 reads LQKENI. The ends lost 8 bases at V and 0 bases at J; junction bases unmatched: 6. CDR3 protein: CASLRDRSSYEQYF. DNA for the CDR3: TGTGCCAGCCTACGGGACAGGAGCTCCTACGAGCAGTACTTC.

V and J are TRBV20-1 and TRBJ1-2, with 9 bases fitting TRBD1. Germline V gene data show CDR1 as DFQATT and CDR2 as SNEGSKA (reference sequence). This CDR3 is 11 amino acids long. The CDR3 DNA reads TGCAGGGGAGGGACAGGGTCTGGCTACACCTTC. It translates to CRGGTGSGYTF.

The CDR3 sequence is CASSIWPGGFNEQFF. The CDR3 nucleotides read TGTGCCAGTAGTATTTGGCCAGGGGGGTTCAATGAGCAGTTCTTC. The chain links TRBV19 to TRBJ2-1; D possibly corresponds to TRBD1 (7 bases). Germline CDR1 reads LNHDA; CDR2 reads SQIVND (reference sequence). The CDR3 contains 15 residues. The ends were cut back, 3 bases at V and 6 bases at J, with 15 bases in the middle.

The V and J genes are TRBV30 and TRBJ2-1, with 7 bases identical to TRBD2. This CDR3 has 14 amino acids. Germline loops: CDR1 GTSNPN, CDR2 SVGIG (reference sequence). The trim removed 0 bases at V and 8 bases at J, leaving 7 bases unmatched. DNA for the CDR3: TGTGCCTGGAGTGTTTGGGGGGGGGTGGATGAGCAGTTCTTC. Its protein product is CAWSVWGGVDEQFF. Complete variable domain (other parts from reference TRBV30 and TRBJ2-1): SQTIHQWPATLVQPVGSPLSLECTVEGTSNPNLYWYRQAAGRGLQLLFYSVGIGQISSEVPQNLSASRPQDRQFILSSKKLLLSDSGFYLCAWSVWGGVDEQFFGPGTRLTVL.

This chain connects TRBV5-1 to TRBJ2-6; 11 bases are shared with TRBD1. V was clipped by 0 bases and J by 1 base; unmatched bases: 3. Germline loops: CDR1 SGHRS, CDR2 YFSETQ. The CDR3 has 18 residues. CDR3 region: CASSLGGQGASGANVLTF. In DNA, the CDR3 is TGCGCCAGCAGCTTGGGTGGACAGGGGGCTTCTGGGGCCAACGTCCTGACTTTC.

This clone was seen a handful of times. The chain employs TRBV28 and TRBJ1-2, with 7 bases lining up with TRBD1. Germline CDR1 and CDR2: MDHEN and SYDVKM. V shed 4 bases and J 4 bases; nucleotides not matched to a gene: 9. CDR3 size: 15 residues. This chain's CDR3 is CASSSNRQGGYGYTF. The DNA of the CDR3 is TGTGCCAGCAGTTCTAACAGACAGGGTGGCTATGGCTACACCTTC.

V usage is TRBV5-6 and J usage is TRBJ2-3; 10 nucleotides align to TRBD2. This CDR3 region has 17 residues. The germline CDR1 and CDR2 sequences are SGHDT and YYEEEE. J gave up 5 bases and V 2 bases, and 11 bases lay outside the gene matches. CDR3 coding DNA: TGTGCCAGCAGCTTATTAACCCTAGCGGGGGTCGGAGATACGCAGTATTTT. This encodes CASSLLTLAGVGDTQYF.

The rearrangement links TRBV30 to TRBJ2-7; possible D gene TRBD1, 5 bases. The V end lost 5 bases, the J end lost 3 bases, and 8 bases lay between the germline ends. CDR3 length equals 11 residues. Germline V gene sequence: CDR1 GTSNPN, CDR2 SVGIG (reference sequence). CDR3 protein: CAWQGFYEQYF. The CDR3 DNA reads TGTGCCTGGCAGGGATTCTACGAGCAGTACTTC.